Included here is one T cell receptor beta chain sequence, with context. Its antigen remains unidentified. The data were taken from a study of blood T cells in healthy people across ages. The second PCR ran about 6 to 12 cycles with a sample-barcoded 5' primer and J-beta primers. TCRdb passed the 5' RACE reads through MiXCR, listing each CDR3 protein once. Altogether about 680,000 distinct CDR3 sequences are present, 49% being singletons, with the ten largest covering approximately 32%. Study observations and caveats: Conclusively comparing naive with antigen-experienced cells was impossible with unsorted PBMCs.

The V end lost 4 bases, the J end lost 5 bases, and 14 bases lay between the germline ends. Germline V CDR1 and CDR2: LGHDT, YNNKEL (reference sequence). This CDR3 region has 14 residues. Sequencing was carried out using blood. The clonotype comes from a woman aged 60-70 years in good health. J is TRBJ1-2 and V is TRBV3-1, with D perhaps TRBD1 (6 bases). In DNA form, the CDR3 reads TGTGCCAGCAGCCCCCCGGGACACGATTATGGCTACACCTTC. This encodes CASSPPGHDYGYTF.